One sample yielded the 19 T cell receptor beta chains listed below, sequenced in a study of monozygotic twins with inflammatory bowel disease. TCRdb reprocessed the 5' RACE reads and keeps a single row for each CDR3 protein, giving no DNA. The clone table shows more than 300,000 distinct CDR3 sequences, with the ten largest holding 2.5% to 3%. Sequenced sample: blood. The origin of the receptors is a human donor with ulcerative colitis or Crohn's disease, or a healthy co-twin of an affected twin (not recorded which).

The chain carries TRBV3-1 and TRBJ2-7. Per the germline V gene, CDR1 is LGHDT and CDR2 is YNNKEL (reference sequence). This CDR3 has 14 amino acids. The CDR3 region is CASSQGHELSEQYF.

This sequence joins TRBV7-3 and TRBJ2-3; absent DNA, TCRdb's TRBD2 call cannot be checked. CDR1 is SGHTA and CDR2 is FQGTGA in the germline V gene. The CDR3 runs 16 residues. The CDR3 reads CASSPNRGGATDTQYF.

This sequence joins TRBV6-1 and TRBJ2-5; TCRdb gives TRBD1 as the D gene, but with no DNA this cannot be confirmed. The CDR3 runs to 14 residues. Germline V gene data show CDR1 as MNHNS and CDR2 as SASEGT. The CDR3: CASRDTGIWETQYF.

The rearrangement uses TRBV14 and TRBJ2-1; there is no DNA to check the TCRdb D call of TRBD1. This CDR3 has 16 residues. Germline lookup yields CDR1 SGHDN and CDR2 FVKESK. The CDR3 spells CASSPLPGTGYNEQFF. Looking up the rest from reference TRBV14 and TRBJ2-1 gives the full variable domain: EAGVTQFPSHSVIEKGQTVTLRCDPISGHDNLYWYRRVMGKEIKFLLHFVKESKQDESGMPNNRFLAERTGGTYSTLKVQPAELEDSGVYFCASSPLPGTGYNEQFFGPGTRLTVL.

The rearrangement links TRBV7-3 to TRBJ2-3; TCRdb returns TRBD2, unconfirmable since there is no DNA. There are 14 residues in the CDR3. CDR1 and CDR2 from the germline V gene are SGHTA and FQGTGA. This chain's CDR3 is CASSQTSGTDTQYF. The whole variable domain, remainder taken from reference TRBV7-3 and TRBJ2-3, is GAGVSQTPSNKVTEKGKYVELRCDPISGHTALYWYRQSLGQGPEFLIYFQGTGAADDSGLPNDRFFAVRPEGSVSTLKIQRTERGDSAVYLCASSQTSGTDTQYFGPGTRLTVL.

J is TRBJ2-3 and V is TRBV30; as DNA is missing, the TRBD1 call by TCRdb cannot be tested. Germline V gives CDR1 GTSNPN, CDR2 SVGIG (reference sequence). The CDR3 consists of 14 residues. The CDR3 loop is CAWSRQGASDTQYF.

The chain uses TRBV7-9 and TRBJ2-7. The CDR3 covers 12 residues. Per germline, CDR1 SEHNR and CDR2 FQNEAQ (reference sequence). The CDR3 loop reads CASSSVSYEQYF.

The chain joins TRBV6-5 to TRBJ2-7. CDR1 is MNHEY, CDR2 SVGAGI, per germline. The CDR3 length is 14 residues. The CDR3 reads CASSYADAAYEQYF.

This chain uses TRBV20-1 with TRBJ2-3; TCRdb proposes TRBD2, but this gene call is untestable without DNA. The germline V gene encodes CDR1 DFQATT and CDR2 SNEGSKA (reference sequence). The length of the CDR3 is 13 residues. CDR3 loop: CSAPSGGADTQYF.

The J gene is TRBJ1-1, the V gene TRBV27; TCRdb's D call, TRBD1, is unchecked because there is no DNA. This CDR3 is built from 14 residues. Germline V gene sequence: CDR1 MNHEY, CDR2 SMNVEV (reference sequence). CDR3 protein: CASSFRGRGTEAFF.

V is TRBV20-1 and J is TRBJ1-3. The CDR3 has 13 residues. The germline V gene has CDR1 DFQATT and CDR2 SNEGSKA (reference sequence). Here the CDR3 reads CSAKEGIANTIYF.

CDR3 sequence reads: CASSLTAGNKEQFF. The chain joins TRBV7-6 to TRBJ2-1; the D call of TRBD1 rests on TCRdb alone, since no DNA is present to check it. There are 14 residues in the CDR3. The germline V gene encodes CDR1 SGHVS and CDR2 FNYEAQ. Based on the CDR3 plus reference TRBV7-6 and TRBJ2-1, the full variable domain is GAGVSQSPRYKVTKRGQDVALRCDPISGHVSLYWYRQALGQGPEFLTYFNYEAQQDKSGLPNDRFSAERPEGSISTLTIQRTEQRDSAMYRCASSLTAGNKEQFFGPGTRLTVL.

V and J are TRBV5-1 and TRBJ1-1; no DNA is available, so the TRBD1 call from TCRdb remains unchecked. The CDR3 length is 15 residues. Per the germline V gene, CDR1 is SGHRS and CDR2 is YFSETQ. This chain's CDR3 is CASSLVALTGAEAFF.

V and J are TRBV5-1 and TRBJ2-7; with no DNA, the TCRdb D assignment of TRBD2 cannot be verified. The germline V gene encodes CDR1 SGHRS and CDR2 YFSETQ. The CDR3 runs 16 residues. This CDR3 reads CASSLLAGALAGEQYF.

CDR3 residues: CASSQSGDLNEQFF. The chain recombines TRBV7-3 with TRBJ2-1; without DNA, the TCRdb call of TRBD1 cannot be checked. The CDR3 extends over 14 amino acids. The V gene's germline CDR1 is SGHTA and CDR2 FQGTGA. Variable domain in full (rest from reference TRBV7-3 and TRBJ2-1): GAGVSQTPSNKVTEKGKYVELRCDPISGHTALYWYRQSLGQGPEFLIYFQGTGAADDSGLPNDRFFAVRPEGSVSTLKIQRTERGDSAVYLCASSQSGDLNEQFFGPGTRLTVL.

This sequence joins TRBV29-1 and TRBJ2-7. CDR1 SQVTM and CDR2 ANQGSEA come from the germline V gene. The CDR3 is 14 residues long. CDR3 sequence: CSVESAVSSYEQYF.

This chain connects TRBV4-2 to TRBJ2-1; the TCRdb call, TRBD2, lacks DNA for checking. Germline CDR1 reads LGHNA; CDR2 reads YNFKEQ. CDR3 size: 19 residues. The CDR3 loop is CASSQDQGPTSGAYNEQFF.

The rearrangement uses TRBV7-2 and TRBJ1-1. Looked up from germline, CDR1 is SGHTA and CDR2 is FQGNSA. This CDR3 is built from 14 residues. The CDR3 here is CASSLVVPNTEAFF. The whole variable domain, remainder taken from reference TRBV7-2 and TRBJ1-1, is GAGVSQSPSNKVTEKGKDVELRCDPISGHTALYWYRQSLGQGLEFLIYFQGNSAPDKSGLPSDRFSAERTGGSVSTLTIQRTQQEDSAVYLCASSLVVPNTEAFFGQGTRLTVV.

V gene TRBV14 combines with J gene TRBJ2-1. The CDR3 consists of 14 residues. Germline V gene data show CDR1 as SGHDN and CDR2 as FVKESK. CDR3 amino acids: CASSPSSSYNEQFF. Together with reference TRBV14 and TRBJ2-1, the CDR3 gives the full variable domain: EAGVTQFPSHSVIEKGQTVTLRCDPISGHDNLYWYRRVMGKEIKFLLHFVKESKQDESGMPNNRFLAERTGGTYSTLKVQPAELEDSGVYFCASSPSSSYNEQFFGPGTRLTVL.